The text below deals with one T cell receptor (beta chain). Its antigen is still unknown. This entry is derived from a study of response to subunit inactivated influenza vaccine. CDR3 size: 14 residues. The V and J ends lost 4 bases and 5 bases, in that order; junction bases with no gene match: 5. Study-wide results and caveats: Few additional T cells are recruited per seasonal influenza vaccination, authors suggested.

MiXCR, run by TCRdb on the RT-PCR reads, gives a single entry per CDR3 protein. The data show over 650,000 distinct CDR3 sequences, with around 18% seen just once and 11% held by the top ten. This TCR was sampled from a man aged 45-65 years who received an inactivated influenza vaccine. The sample consisted of PBMCs from blood, taken about 5 days after vaccination. The J gene is TRBJ2-3, the V gene TRBV12-3 or TRBV12-4; 8 bases agree with TRBD2. The CDR3 DNA is TGTGCCAGCAGTTGGTCGGGGGGGCAAGATACGCAGTATTTT. Protein: CASSWSGGQDTQYF.